Listed below are T cell receptor beta chains from one sample, sequenced in a study of blood T cell repertoires in COVID-19. Generated by immunoSEQ multiplex PCR, the TCRdb table keeps only in-frame clones and is missing some. The sample consists of roughly 120,000 clones, approximately 82% of them appearing once. Sequenced input: peripheral blood. Receptors were obtained from a man between 65 and 85 years old with active or convalescent COVID-19. Both conserved end residues are part of each CDR3. The D gene is left open where the match is weak. Not every row has a clone size; where given, it reads once, few, many or a size class.

J: TRBJ2-5; size: NA; D: TRBD1; V: TRBV5-1; DNA: TGCGCCAGCAGCACTGGACAGGGTGGAGAGACCCAGTACTTC; CDR3: CASSTGQGGETQYF
J: TRBJ1-6; size: NA; D: NA; V: TRBV29-1; DNA: TGCAAGGGAAAAAGCACGGGTTCCCGGGGGTCACCCCTCCACTTT; CDR3: CKGKSTGSRGSPLHF
J: TRBJ2-5; size: NA; D: NA; V: TRBV7-2; DNA: TGTGCCAGCAGCTTAAGTCAGGGGTACCAAGAGACCCAGTACTTC; CDR3: CASSLSQGYQETQYF
J: TRBJ2-7; size: NA; D: NA; V: TRBV6-1; DNA: TGTGCCAGCAGTGAAGCCCCTAACCTCTACGAGCAGTACTTC; CDR3: CASSEAPNLYEQYF
J: TRBJ2-7; size: NA; D: NA; V: TRBV4-3; DNA: TGCGCCAGCAGCCAAGGATGGGTGGGAGACGAGCAGTACTTC; CDR3: CASSQGWVGDEQYF
J: TRBJ2-7; size: NA; D: NA; V: TRBV7-2; DNA: TGTGCCAGCAGCTTAGGACGGACTTCCATCTACGAGCAGTACTTC; CDR3: CASSLGRTSIYEQYF
J: TRBJ2-7; size: NA; D: NA; V: TRBV28; DNA: TGTGCCAGCAGTTTCCCTATCATGGGACTTTCAGGGGAGCAGTACTTC; CDR3: CASSFPIMGLSGEQYF
J: TRBJ2-4; size: NA; D: TRBD1; V: TRBV2; DNA: TGTGCCAGCAGCCGTAATCCGGGACAGCGGAGTTTCATTCAGTACTTC; CDR3: CASSRNPGQRSFIQYF
J: TRBJ2-1; size: NA; D: NA; V: TRBV5-4; DNA: TGTGCCAGCAGCCCCCCTTTAGCCAATGAGCAGTTCTTC; CDR3: CASSPPLANEQFF
J: TRBJ1-2; size: NA; D: TRBD1; V: TRBV5-6; DNA: TGTGCCAGCAGCTGGGAGGACAGGGGATATGGCTACACCTTC; CDR3: CASSWEDRGYGYTF
J: TRBJ2-3; size: NA; D: TRBD2; V: TRBV18; DNA: TGTGCCAGCTCACAGAACCGGGGGAGGGGAGATACGCAGTATTTT; CDR3: CASSQNRGRGDTQYF
J: TRBJ2-1; size: NA; D: TRBD1; V: TRBV5-1; DNA: TGCGCCAGCAGCTTGGCGGGACAGGGGGCTTTTAATGAGCAGTTCTTC; CDR3: CASSLAGQGAFNEQFF
J: TRBJ2-1; size: NA; D: NA; V: TRBV19; DNA: TGTGCCAGTAGTATAATAAGTGGGGGCTCAGGGCACAATGAGCAGTTCTTC; CDR3: CASSIISGGSGHNEQFF
J: TRBJ1-3; size: NA; D: NA; V: TRBV19; DNA: TGTGCCAGTTCCCCCCCAGGGGACGCTGGAAACACCATATATTTT; CDR3: CASSPPGDAGNTIYF
J: TRBJ1-3; size: few; D: TRBD1; V: TRBV30; DNA: TGTGCCTGGAAACAGGGGTACGCTGGAAACACCATATATTTT; CDR3: CAWKQGYAGNTIYF
J: TRBJ1-6; size: once; D: NA; V: TRBV14; DNA: TGTGCCAGCAGCCAAGAGGTCAGGGGTGGAAGAAGAAATTCACCCCTCCACTTT; CDR3: CASSQEVRGGRRNSPLHF
J: TRBJ2-3; size: once; D: NA; V: TRBV9; DNA: TGTGCCAGCAGCGTATCCCCTAGCACAGATACGCAGTATTTT; CDR3: CASSVSPSTDTQYF
J: TRBJ2-7; size: NA; D: NA; V: TRBV5-1; DNA: TGCGCCAGCAGCTTGGTGGGGGGTTCCTACGAGCAGTACTTC; CDR3: CASSLVGGSYEQYF
J: TRBJ1-2; size: NA; D: NA; V: TRBV12-3/TRBV12-4; DNA: TGTGCCATCCGCCCCCAGGGCCCCTATGGCTACACCTTC; CDR3: CAIRPQGPYGYTF
J: TRBJ1-6; size: NA; D: NA; V: TRBV9; DNA: TGTGCCAGCAGCCCCTTTCCCTATAATTCACCCCTCCACTTT; CDR3: CASSPFPYNSPLHF
J: TRBJ1-6; size: NA; D: NA; V: TRBV27; DNA: TGTGCCAGCAGCCGGGGGGGGAACTCCTATAATTCACCCCTCCACTTT; CDR3: CASSRGGNSYNSPLHF
J: TRBJ1-1; size: NA; D: NA; V: TRBV18; DNA: TGTGCCAGCTCACCAGGCAGGGTTTCTGAAGCTTTCTTT; CDR3: CASSPGRVSEAFF
J: TRBJ2-7; size: few; D: TRBD2; V: TRBV3-1/TRBV3-2; DNA: TGTGCCAGCAGCCATACTAGCGGGAGTTTGAGCTACGAGCAGTACTTC; CDR3: CASSHTSGSLSYEQYF
J: TRBJ2-1; size: NA; D: TRBD2; V: TRBV5-6; DNA: TGTGCCAGCTACCTAGCGGGAGGGAGGGAGCAGTTCTTC; CDR3: CASYLAGGREQFF
J: TRBJ2-5; size: NA; D: TRBD2; V: TRBV11-3; DNA: TGTGCCAGCAGGCCGGGACTAGCGGGGGAGACCCAGTACTTC; CDR3: CASRPGLAGETQYF
J: TRBJ2-2; size: NA; D: TRBD1; V: TRBV10-3; DNA: TGTGCCACCTTGGACAGGGACAACACCGGGGAGCTGTTTTTT; CDR3: CATLDRDNTGELFF
J: TRBJ1-1; size: NA; D: NA; V: TRBV30; DNA: TGTGCCTGGAGTGTACGACAGAACACTGAAGCTTTCTTT; CDR3: CAWSVRQNTEAFF
J: TRBJ1-2; size: NA; D: NA; V: TRBV10-3; DNA: TGTGCCACAGGATACAGGGATAGGGATGGCTACACCTTC; CDR3: CATGYRDRDGYTF
J: TRBJ1-2; size: NA; D: TRBD1; V: TRBV6-5; DNA: TGTGCCAGCAGTTACTCGATTAGAGCAGGGGGTGGCTACACCTTC; CDR3: CASSYSIRAGGGYTF
J: TRBJ2-5; size: NA; D: NA; V: TRBV24-1; DNA: TGTGCCACCAGTGATCCGATACAGGGTTTCCAAGAGACCCAGTACTTC; CDR3: CATSDPIQGFQETQYF
J: TRBJ1-1; size: few; D: NA; V: TRBV7-8; DNA: TGTGCCAGCAGCTTACGGGGGGGTACTGAAGCTTTCTTT; CDR3: CASSLRGGTEAFF
J: TRBJ1-2; size: NA; D: NA; V: TRBV28; DNA: TGTGCCAGCACCCCAACAGGGTATGGCTACACCTTC; CDR3: CASTPTGYGYTF
J: TRBJ1-5; size: NA; D: NA; V: TRBV6-2/TRBV6-3; DNA: TGTGCCAGCAGCCTTCAGGAGGGAAATCAGCCCCAGCATTTT; CDR3: CASSLQEGNQPQHF
J: TRBJ2-7; size: NA; D: NA; V: TRBV18; DNA: TGTGCCAGCTCACCCAGCGGTTTCAGCTCCTACGAGCAGTACTTC; CDR3: CASSPSGFSSYEQYF
J: TRBJ2-1; size: NA; D: TRBD1; V: TRBV7-2; DNA: TGTGCCAGCAGCCTTCAGGCGACAGGGGGCTTCTACAATGAGCAGTTCTTC; CDR3: CASSLQATGGFYNEQFF
J: TRBJ1-5; size: NA; D: NA; V: TRBV10-3; DNA: TGTGCCATCAGTGAGGGACACACCAATCAGCCCCAGCATTTT; CDR3: CAISEGHTNQPQHF
J: TRBJ1-1; size: NA; D: NA; V: TRBV6-1; DNA: TGTGCCAGCAGTGGTTTTAGAATTGACAGGAACACTGAAGCTTTCTTT; CDR3: CASSGFRIDRNTEAFF
J: TRBJ1-2; size: once; D: TRBD1; V: TRBV27; DNA: TGTGCCAGCAGCCAGGGGACAGGGGGATATGGCTACACCTTC; CDR3: CASSQGTGGYGYTF
J: TRBJ1-2; size: NA; D: NA; V: TRBV25-1; DNA: TGTGCCAGCAGTGAGAACGGGGTTTTTAATGGCTACACCTTC; CDR3: CASSENGVFNGYTF
J: TRBJ1-6; size: NA; D: NA; V: TRBV2; DNA: TGTGCCAGCAACCCGGGACTGCCAATTAATTCACCCCTCCACTTT; CDR3: CASNPGLPINSPLHF
J: TRBJ2-5; size: NA; D: NA; V: TRBV10-3; DNA: TGTGCCATCAGTGAGTCGAGCGAGACCCAGTACTTC; CDR3: CAISESSETQYF
J: TRBJ1-2; size: NA; D: TRBD1; V: TRBV18; DNA: TGTGCCAGCTCACCGGCCCAGGGGACAGGCATCTATGGCTACACCTTC; CDR3: CASSPAQGTGIYGYTF
J: TRBJ2-7; size: NA; D: TRBD2; V: TRBV4-1; DNA: TGCGCCAGCAGCCCAGAGGTTCTAGCGGGATTTGAGCAGTACTTC; CDR3: CASSPEVLAGFEQYF
J: TRBJ2-1; size: few; D: NA; V: TRBV27; DNA: TGTGCCAGCAGATTCCGGGATCCCGGCAATGAGCAGTTCTTC; CDR3: CASRFRDPGNEQFF
J: TRBJ2-1; size: NA; D: NA; V: TRBV12-5; DNA: TGTGCTAGTGGTTTGGTAGGGGGTAGGGCCTACAATGAGCAGTTCTTC; CDR3: CASGLVGGRAYNEQFF
J: TRBJ2-7; size: NA; D: NA; V: TRBV5-6; DNA: TGTGCCACCTCAACTGGGCCCTACGAGCAGTACTTC; CDR3: CATSTGPYEQYF
J: TRBJ1-2; size: NA; D: NA; V: TRBV6-4; DNA: TGTGCCAGCAGTAGAGGGTTTAACTATGGCTACACCTTC; CDR3: CASSRGFNYGYTF
J: TRBJ2-7; size: NA; D: NA; V: TRBV11-2; DNA: TGTGCCAGCAGCTTATCGATGGTCAGTTCCGAGCAGTACTTC; CDR3: CASSLSMVSSEQYF
J: TRBJ1-1; size: NA; D: NA; V: TRBV6-1; DNA: TGTGCCAGCATTGAAAGTTGGAGCACTGAAGCTTTCTTT; CDR3: CASIESWSTEAFF
J: TRBJ2-7; size: NA; D: NA; V: TRBV6-4; DNA: TGTGCCAGCAGTGACTCGCCTTTTAAGCCCTACGAGCAGTACTTC; CDR3: CASSDSPFKPYEQYF
J: TRBJ2-1; size: NA; D: TRBD2; V: TRBV19; DNA: TGTGCCAGTAGTTTAACCGGGACTAGCGGGAGCCATGAGCAGTTCTTC; CDR3: CASSLTGTSGSHEQFF
J: TRBJ1-4; size: many; D: TRBD1; V: TRBV28; DNA: TGTGCCAGCAGCCGGGGACAGAACTTTAATGAAAAACTGTTTTTT; CDR3: CASSRGQNFNEKLFF
J: TRBJ1-5; size: NA; D: NA; V: TRBV15; DNA: TGTGCCACCAGCAGCGGGAGGGTTAATCAGCCCCAGCATTTT; CDR3: CATSSGRVNQPQHF
J: TRBJ1-6; size: NA; D: TRBD1; V: TRBV7-2; DNA: TGTGCCAGCAGCCACAAGCCCTGGACAGGGCTTGATTCGGCCCTCCACTTT; CDR3: CASSHKPWTGLDSALHF
J: TRBJ1-1; size: few; D: TRBD1; V: TRBV18; DNA: TGTGCCAGCTCACTCGAACGGACAGGGGCTGTTGAAGCTTTCTTT; CDR3: CASSLERTGAVEAFF
J: TRBJ1-2; size: once; D: NA; V: TRBV7-3; DNA: TGTGCCAGCAGCTTGAGATCAGGAAATGGCTACACCTTC; CDR3: CASSLRSGNGYTF
J: TRBJ2-3; size: NA; D: NA; V: TRBV21-1; DNA: TGTGCCAGCAGCAATAAGGGGGAGGGGTTTAGCACAGATACGCAGTATTTT; CDR3: CASSNKGEGFSTDTQYF
J: TRBJ2-3; size: NA; D: NA; V: TRBV19; DNA: TGTGCCAGTAGTATTCAAGAAGCCACAGATACGCAGTATTTT; CDR3: CASSIQEATDTQYF